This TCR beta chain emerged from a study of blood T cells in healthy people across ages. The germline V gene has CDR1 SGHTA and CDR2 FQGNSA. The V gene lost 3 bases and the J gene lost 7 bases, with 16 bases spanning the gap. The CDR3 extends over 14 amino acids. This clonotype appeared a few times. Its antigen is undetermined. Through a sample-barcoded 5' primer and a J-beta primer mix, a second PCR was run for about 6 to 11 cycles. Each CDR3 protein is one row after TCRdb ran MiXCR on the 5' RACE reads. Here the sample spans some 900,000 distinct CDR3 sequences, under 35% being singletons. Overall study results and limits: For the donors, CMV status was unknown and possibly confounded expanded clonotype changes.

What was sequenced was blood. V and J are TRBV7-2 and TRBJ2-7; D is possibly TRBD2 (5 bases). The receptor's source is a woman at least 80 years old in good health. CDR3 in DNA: TGTGCCAGCAGCTTCACGGTGAGCGGTGGAGAGCAGTACTTC. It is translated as CASSFTVSGGEQYF.